These 18 T cell receptor beta chains came from one sample sequenced in a study of post-analysis software for immune sequencing data. Libraries were made from TCR beta cDNA, and they carried unique molecular identifiers. Each CDR3 protein gets one entry after TCRdb re-called the PCR reads with MiXCR. The data show about 540,000 distinct CDR3 sequences, around 36% seen once. For these receptors, no antigen is known. General study findings and limits: TRBV segments more frequent in patients than in controls numbered about 5 and included TRBV5-6, TRBV5-1 and TRBV20-1.

What was sequenced was blood. The receptors derive from a girl aged 2-17 years with multiple sclerosis.

V and J are TRBV11-2 and TRBJ2-7; D is uncertain. The CDR3 spans 12 residues. Trimming stripped 5 bases from V and 5 bases from J, with 10 bases between. Germline V lookup: CDR1 SGHAT, CDR2 FQNNGV. This chain's CDR3 is CASSPPWHEQYF. DNA for the CDR3: TGTGCCAGCAGCCCTCCGTGGCACGAGCAGTACTTC. Using reference TRBV11-2 and TRBJ2-7 for the parts outside the CDR3, the full variable domain is EAGVAQSPRYKIIEKRQSVAFWCNPISGHATLYWYQQILGQGPKLLIQFQNNGVVDDSQLPKDRFSAERLKGVDSTLKIQPAKLEDSAVYLCASSPPWHEQYFGPGTRLTVT.

V gene TRBV5-6 combines with J gene TRBJ1-2; 12 bases are a match to TRBD1. The germline CDR1 and CDR2 sequences are SGHDT and YYEEEE. CDR3 size: 14 residues. J was trimmed by 8 bases and V by 3 bases; bases with no gene match: 5. In nucleotides, the CDR3 is TGTGCCAGCAGCTGGGGGACAGGGGGCTCCGGCTACACCTTC. This translates into CASSWGTGGSGYTF.

The V call is TRBV4-2, the J call TRBJ1-4; D is perhaps TRBD1 (6 bases). V was pared by 0 bases and J by 4 bases, with 12 bases between. The germline CDR1 and CDR2 sequences are LGHNA and YNFKEQ. This CDR3 is 16 amino acids long. In DNA, the CDR3 is TGTGCCAGCAGCCAAGATATCGGGGACATTAATGAAAAACTGTTTTTT. Its translation is CASSQDIGDINEKLFF.

Only a few counts were recorded for this clonotype. The rearrangement links TRBV20-1 to TRBJ2-7; 9 bases line up with TRBD2. Trimming cost V 1 base and J 3 bases; bases outside gene matches: 7. Germline-derived CDR1 and CDR2 are DFQATT and SNEGSKA (reference sequence). The CDR3 loop spans 15 amino acids. For the CDR3, the DNA is TGCAGTGCTAGAGCTCGGGCTAGCGGGGACTACGAGCAGTACTTC. Amino acids: CSARARASGDYEQYF.

This chain uses TRBV6-5 with TRBJ2-1; the D gene is possibly TRBD2 (5 bases). This CDR3 is built from 15 residues. CDR1 and CDR2 (germline): MNHEY, SVGAGI. Between the trimmed V and J ends, which lost 5 bases and 2 bases, there was a span of 13 bases. The DNA of the CDR3 is TGTGCCAGCAGTCCAAGAAGAGGGACCTACAATGAGCAGTTCTTC. It is translated as CASSPRRGTYNEQFF.

The J gene is TRBJ2-7, the V gene TRBV29-1, with 10 bases fitting TRBD2. The ends lost 6 bases at V and 7 bases at J; junction bases unmatched: 12. CDR1 is SQVTM, CDR2 ANQGSEA, per germline. This CDR3 is 14 amino acids long. The CDR3 here is CSVPSGGALDEQYF. As DNA, the CDR3 is TGCAGCGTCCCAAGCGGGGGGGCGTTGGATGAGCAGTACTTC.

V gene TRBV18 combines with J gene TRBJ2-4; tentatively, D is TRBD2 (6 bases). The CDR3 is 16 residues long. The V gene's germline CDR1 is KGHSH and CDR2 LQKENI. The V end was cut by 2 bases, the J end by 0 bases, with 11 bases between. DNA of the CDR3: TGTGCCAGCTCACCATTGGGGGGTTTAGCCAAAAACATTCAGTACTTC. Translating it yields CASSPLGGLAKNIQYF.

This rearrangement joins TRBV6-5 to TRBJ2-1; D perhaps matches TRBD1 (6 bases). The CDR3 length is 13 residues. Germline V gene lookup returns CDR1 MNHEY and CDR2 SVGAGI. The germline V and J ends were trimmed by 5 bases and 12 bases, with 17 bases remaining between them. The CDR3 sequence is CASSQRTDRPQFF. The CDR3 DNA reads as TGTGCCAGCAGTCAACGGACAGACCGACCGCAGTTCTTC.

The rearrangement uses TRBV5-1 and TRBJ1-2; possibly TRBD1 for D (6 bases). Germline V gene sequence: CDR1 SGHRS, CDR2 YFSETQ. Trimming removed 0 bases at V and 4 bases at J, with 16 bases between. The CDR3 length is 16 residues. The DNA of the CDR3 is TGCGCCAGCAGCTTGGGGGGACAACCCTCTAGCTATGGCTACACCTTC. Its translation: CASSLGGQPSSYGYTF.

The CDR3, as DNA: TGTGCCAGAGGCCAGGGGTACACTGAAGCTTTCTTT. The encoded protein is CARGQGYTEAFF. The V and J genes are TRBV2 and TRBJ1-1; perhaps TRBD1 as D (6 bases). The V and J ends lost 9 bases and 3 bases respectively, with 11 bases between them. The CDR3 contains 12 residues. Germline assignment: CDR1 SNHLY and CDR2 FYNNEI.

The chain employs TRBV3-1 and TRBJ2-5; D is unresolved. The V and J ends lost 5 bases and 2 bases respectively, with 6 bases between them. The CDR3 sequence is 12 residues long. Germline V CDR1 and CDR2: LGHDT, YNNKEL (reference sequence). In DNA form, the CDR3 reads TGTGCCAGCAGCTGGCCTCAAGAGACCCAGTACTTC. The encoded protein is CASSWPQETQYF.

The chain uses TRBV10-2 and TRBJ2-5; 7 bases are a match to TRBD1. TRBJ2-7 explains the end of the DNA better; the J call may be wrong. Germline V gene lookup returns CDR1 WSHSY and CDR2 SAAADI. CDR3 length: 15 residues. Here the CDR3 reads CASSLTGWNVYEQYF. CDR3 coding DNA: TGCGCCAGCAGCTTGACAGGGTGGAACGTCTACGAGCAGTACTTC.

This clonotype has only a few counts. The chain joins TRBV6-6 to TRBJ1-2, with TRBD1 identical over 7 bases. With V trimmed by 5 bases and J by 3 bases, 6 bases remained unmatched. CDR1 is MNHNY, CDR2 SVGAGI, per germline (reference sequence). The CDR3 contains 14 residues. Written as DNA, the CDR3 is TGTGCCAGCAGTCAACCCGGGACAGACTATGGCTACACCTTC. Protein sequence: CASSQPGTDYGYTF.

J is TRBJ2-1 and V is TRBV28; D may correspond to TRBD1 or TRBD2 (6 bases each). Per the germline V gene, CDR1 is MDHEN and CDR2 is SYDVKM. V was cut by 3 bases and J by 4 bases, with 19 bases left in between. The CDR3 consists of 17 residues. CDR3 amino acids: CASSFSPLGGLYNEQFF. DNA for the CDR3: TGTGCCAGCAGTTTTTCCCCCCTCGGGGGCCTGTACAATGAGCAGTTCTTC.

The gene calls are TRBV29-1 and TRBJ2-3; 8 nucleotides line up with TRBD2. The CDR3 totals 13 residues. Germline V lookup: CDR1 SQVTM, CDR2 ANQGSEA. The ends lost 6 bases at V and 4 bases at J; junction bases unmatched: 6. CDR3 loop: CSVLSGGPDTQYF. The CDR3, as DNA: TGCAGCGTCCTATCGGGGGGGCCAGATACGCAGTATTTT.

This chain connects TRBV7-3 to TRBJ2-5; the match to TRBD2 covers 8 bases. Per germline, CDR1 SGHTA and CDR2 FQGTGA. This CDR3 region has 15 residues. V was pared by 0 bases and J by 1 base, with 1 base of the junction left unmatched. DNA for the CDR3: TGTGCCAGCAGCTTAACAGGGACTAGCCAAGAGACCCAGTACTTC. Amino acids: CASSLTGTSQETQYF.

As concerns this clonotype: It may be a read error: a sequence one base away is much more abundant. V is TRBV6-5 and J is TRBJ2-7; 13 nucleotides align to TRBD2. The CDR3 sequence is 14 residues long. After removal of 7 bases from V and 5 bases from J, the junction contained 5 bases not matched to a gene. Germline V gives CDR1 MNHEY, CDR2 SVGAGI. CDR3 DNA: TGTGCCAGCAAACTAGCGGGGGGGAGCCACGAGCAGTACTTC. Translating gives CASKLAGGSHEQYF.

This rearrangement joins TRBV5-1 to TRBJ2-5, with 9 bases that match TRBD2. Unmatched junction bases numbered 11, after V lost 0 bases and J lost 11 bases. The CDR3 spans 15 residues. CDR1 SGHRS and CDR2 YFSETQ come from the germline V gene. Here the CDR3 DNA reads TGCGCCAGCAGCTTGGGTCTAGCGGGGATCCAAGAGCAGTACTTC. It yields the protein CASSLGLAGIQEQYF.